This entry lists 2 T cell receptor beta chains sequenced from one sample in a study of T cell responses to AZD1222 COVID-19 vaccine. Data came from immunoSEQ multiplex PCR; TCRdb stores just in-frame clones and leaves some out. The data show around 250,000 clones, roughly 93% seen once. The sequencing here drew on peripheral blood, taken on day 0 of AZD1222 vaccination. The origin of the receptors is an adult in good health.

The rearrangement joins TRBV11-2 to TRBJ1-2; D perhaps matches TRBD1 (6 bases). CDR1 SGHAT and CDR2 FQNNGV come from the germline V gene. V was trimmed by 6 bases and J by 2 bases, leaving 10 bases between them. This CDR3 spans 13 amino acids. CDR3 residues: CASSTQGNYGYTF. CDR3 DNA: TGTGCCAGCAGTACTCAGGGGAACTATGGCTACACCTTC.

The chain combines TRBV20-1 with TRBJ2-1; D unclear. V was shortened by 3 bases and J by 2 bases, with 11 bases between the two germline ends. Germline CDR1 is DFQATT and CDR2 is SNEGSKA (reference sequence). This CDR3 spans 14 amino acids. Here the CDR3 reads CSASLEPPYNEQFF. The CDR3 coding sequence is TGCAGTGCTAGTTTGGAACCCCCCTACAATGAGCAGTTCTTC.